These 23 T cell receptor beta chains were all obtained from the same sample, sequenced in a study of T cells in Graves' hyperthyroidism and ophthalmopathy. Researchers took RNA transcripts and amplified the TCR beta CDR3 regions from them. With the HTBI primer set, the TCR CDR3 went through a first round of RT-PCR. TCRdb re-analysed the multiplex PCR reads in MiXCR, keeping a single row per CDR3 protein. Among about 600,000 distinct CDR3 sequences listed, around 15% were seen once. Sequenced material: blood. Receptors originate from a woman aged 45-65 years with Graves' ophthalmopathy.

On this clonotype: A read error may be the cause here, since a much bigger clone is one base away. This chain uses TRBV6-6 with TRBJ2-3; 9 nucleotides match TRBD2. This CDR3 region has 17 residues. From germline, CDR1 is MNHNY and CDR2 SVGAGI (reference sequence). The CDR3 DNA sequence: TGTGTCAGCAGTTACTCCGTAGCGGGAGAAGGTACAGATACGCAGTATTTT. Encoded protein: CVSSYSVAGEGTDTQYF.

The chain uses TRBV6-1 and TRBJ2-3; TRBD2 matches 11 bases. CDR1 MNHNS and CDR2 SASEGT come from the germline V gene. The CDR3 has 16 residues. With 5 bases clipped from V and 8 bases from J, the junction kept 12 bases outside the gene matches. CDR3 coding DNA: TGTGCCAGCAGTTATTTTCCCGGGACTAGCGGAGCTACGCAGTATTTT. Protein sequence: CASSYFPGTSGATQYF.

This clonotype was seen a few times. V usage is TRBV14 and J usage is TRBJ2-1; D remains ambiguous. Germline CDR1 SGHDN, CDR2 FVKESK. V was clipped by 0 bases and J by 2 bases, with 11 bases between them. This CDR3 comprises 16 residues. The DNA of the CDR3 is TGTGCCAGCAGCCAAGAGTTGACGTTGCCCTACAATGAGCAGTTCTTC. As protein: CASSQELTLPYNEQFF.

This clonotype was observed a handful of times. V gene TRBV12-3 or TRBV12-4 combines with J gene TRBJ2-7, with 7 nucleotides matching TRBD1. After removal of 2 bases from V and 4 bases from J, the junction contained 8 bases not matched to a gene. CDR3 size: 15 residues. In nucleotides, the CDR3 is TGTGCCAGCAGTTTAAGACAGGGTCTGAGGTACGAGCAGTACTTC. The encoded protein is CASSLRQGLRYEQYF.

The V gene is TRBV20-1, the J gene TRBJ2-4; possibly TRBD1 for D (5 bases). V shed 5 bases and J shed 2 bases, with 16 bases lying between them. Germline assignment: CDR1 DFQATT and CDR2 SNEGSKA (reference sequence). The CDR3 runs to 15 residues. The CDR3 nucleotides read TGCAGTGCTGTAGCATCAGGGCCCACCAAAAACATTCAGTACTTC. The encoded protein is CSAVASGPTKNIQYF.

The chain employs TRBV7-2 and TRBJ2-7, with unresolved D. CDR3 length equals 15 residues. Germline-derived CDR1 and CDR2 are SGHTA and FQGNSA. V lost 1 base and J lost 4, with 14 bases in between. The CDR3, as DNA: TGTGCCAGCAGCTTAGATCGGGTCCTGGTGTACGAGCAGTACTTC. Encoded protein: CASSLDRVLVYEQYF.

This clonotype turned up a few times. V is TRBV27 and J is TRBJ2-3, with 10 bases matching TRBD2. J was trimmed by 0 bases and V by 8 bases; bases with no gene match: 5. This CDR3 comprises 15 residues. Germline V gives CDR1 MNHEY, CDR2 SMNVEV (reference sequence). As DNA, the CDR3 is TGTGCCAGCGCTGGACTAGCGGCTAGCACAGATACGCAGTATTTT. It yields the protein CASAGLAASTDTQYF.

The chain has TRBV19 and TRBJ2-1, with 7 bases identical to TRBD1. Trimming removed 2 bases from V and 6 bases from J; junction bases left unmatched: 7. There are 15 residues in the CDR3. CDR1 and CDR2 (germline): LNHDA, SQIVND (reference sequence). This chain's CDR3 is CASSIRGGFGNEQFF. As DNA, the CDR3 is TGTGCCAGTAGTATAAGAGGGGGCTTTGGCAATGAGCAGTTCTTC.

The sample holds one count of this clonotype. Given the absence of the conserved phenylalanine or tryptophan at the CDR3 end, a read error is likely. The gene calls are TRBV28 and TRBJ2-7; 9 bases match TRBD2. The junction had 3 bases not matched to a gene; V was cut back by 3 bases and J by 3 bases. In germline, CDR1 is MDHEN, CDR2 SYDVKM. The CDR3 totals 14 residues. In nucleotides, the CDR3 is TGTGCCAGCAGTTTGACTAGCGGTATCTACGAGCAGTACCTC. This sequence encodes CASSLTSGIYEQYL.

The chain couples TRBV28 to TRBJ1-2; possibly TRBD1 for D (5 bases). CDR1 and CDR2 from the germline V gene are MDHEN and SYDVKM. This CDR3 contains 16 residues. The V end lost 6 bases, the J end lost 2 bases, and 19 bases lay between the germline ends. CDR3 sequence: CASRDPRDPPNYGYTF. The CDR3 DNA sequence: TGTGCCAGCAGGGACCCCCGGGACCCTCCAAACTATGGCTACACCTTC.

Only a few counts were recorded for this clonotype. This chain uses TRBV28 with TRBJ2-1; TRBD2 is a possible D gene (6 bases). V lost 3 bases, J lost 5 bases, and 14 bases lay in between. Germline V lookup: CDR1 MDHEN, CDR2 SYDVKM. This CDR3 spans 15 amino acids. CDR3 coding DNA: TGTGCCAGCAGTTTTACTAGCCCCCTTAACAATGAGCAGTTCTTC. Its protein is CASSFTSPLNNEQFF.

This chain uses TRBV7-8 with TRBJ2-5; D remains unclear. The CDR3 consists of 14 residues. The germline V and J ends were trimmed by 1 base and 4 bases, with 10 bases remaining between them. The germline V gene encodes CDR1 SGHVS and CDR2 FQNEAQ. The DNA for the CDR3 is TGTGCCAGCAGCTTAGTAGCCGAGGCAGAGACCCAGTACTTC. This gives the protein CASSLVAEAETQYF.

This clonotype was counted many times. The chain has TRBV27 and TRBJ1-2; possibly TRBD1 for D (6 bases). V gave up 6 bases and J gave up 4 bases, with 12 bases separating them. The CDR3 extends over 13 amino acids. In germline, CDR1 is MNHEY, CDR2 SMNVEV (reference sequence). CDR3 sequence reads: CASRLTGSYGYTF. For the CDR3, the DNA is TGTGCCAGCAGGCTGACAGGTTCCTATGGCTACACCTTC.

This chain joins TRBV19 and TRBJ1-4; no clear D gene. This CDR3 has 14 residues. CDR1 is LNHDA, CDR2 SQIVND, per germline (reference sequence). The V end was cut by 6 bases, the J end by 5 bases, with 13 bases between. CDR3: CASRNLRRNEKLFF. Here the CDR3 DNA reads TGTGCCAGTAGAAATCTTAGGCGGAATGAAAAACTGTTTTTT.

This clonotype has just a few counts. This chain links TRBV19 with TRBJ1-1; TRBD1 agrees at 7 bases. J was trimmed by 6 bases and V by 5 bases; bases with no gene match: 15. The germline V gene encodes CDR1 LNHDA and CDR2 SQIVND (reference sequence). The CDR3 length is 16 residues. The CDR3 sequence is CASSLLPGQTLAEAFF. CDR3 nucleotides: TGTGCCAGTAGTTTGCTTCCGGGACAGACACTGGCTGAAGCTTTCTTT.

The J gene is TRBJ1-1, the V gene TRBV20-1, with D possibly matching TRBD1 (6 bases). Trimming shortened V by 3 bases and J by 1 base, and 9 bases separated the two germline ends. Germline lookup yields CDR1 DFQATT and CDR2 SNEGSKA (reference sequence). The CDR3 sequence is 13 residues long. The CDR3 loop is CSARGHRNTEAFF. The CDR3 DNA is TGCAGTGCTAGGGGACATCGGAACACTGAAGCTTTCTTT.

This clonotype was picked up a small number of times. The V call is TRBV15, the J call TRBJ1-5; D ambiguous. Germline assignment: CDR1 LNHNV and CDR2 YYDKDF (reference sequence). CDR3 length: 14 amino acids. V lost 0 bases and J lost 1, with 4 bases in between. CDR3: CATSRDRSNQPQHF. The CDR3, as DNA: TGTGCCACCAGCAGAGATCGGAGCAATCAGCCCCAGCATTTT.

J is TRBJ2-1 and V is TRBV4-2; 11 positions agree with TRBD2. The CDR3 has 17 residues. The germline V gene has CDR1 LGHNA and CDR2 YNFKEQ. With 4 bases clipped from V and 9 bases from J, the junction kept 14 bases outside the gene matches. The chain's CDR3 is CASSPRVAGGLDGEQFF. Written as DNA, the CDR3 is TGTGCCAGCAGCCCCCGAGTAGCGGGAGGGCTAGACGGTGAGCAGTTCTTC.

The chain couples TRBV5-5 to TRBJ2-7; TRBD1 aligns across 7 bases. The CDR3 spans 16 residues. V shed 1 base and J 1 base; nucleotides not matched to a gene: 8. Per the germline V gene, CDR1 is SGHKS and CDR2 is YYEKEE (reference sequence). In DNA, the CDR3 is TGTGCCAGCAGCTTGCTACGGGACAGAATATCCTACGAGCAGTACTTC. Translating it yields CASSLLRDRISYEQYF.

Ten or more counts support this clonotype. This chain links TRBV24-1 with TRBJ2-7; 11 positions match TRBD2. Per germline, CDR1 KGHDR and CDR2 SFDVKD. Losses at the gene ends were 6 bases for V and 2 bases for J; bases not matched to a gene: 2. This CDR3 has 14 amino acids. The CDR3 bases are TGTGCCACCAGTACTAGCGGGGGAGCCTACGAGCAGTACTTC. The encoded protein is CATSTSGGAYEQYF.

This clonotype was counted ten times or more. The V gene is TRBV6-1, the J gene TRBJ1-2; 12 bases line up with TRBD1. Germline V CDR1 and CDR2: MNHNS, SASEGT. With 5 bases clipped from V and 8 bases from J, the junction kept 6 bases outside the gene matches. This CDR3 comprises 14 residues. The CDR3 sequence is CASSSGQGARGYTF. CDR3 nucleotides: TGTGCCAGCAGTTCGGGACAGGGGGCGAGAGGCTACACCTTC.

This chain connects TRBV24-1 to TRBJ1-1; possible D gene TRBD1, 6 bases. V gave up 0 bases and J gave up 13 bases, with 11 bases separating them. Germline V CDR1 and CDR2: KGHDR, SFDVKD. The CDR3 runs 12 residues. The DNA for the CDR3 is TGTGCCACCAGTGATTTGCGGGACACCTTTTTCTTT. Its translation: CATSDLRDTFFF.

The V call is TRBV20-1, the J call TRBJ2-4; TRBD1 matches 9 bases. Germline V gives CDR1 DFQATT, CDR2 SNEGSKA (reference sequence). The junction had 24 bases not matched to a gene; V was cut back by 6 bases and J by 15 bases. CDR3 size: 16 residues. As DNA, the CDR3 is TGCAGTGCCCGGGCCCCCCCCGGGACAGGGCTGGCTTGGGCGTACTTC. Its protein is CSARAPPGTGLAWAYF.